This T cell receptor (beta chain) was observed in a study of tumor and adjacent non-tumor tissue in lung cancer. On the study more broadly: There were some 12 adenocarcinoma, 2 squamous cell carcinoma and 1 small cell lung cancer cases. Aged about 30 to 76 years, patients included about 11 men and 5 women with stage I to III disease. Study-wide results and caveats: Compared with tumor, normal lung showed significantly lower TCR diversity. Tumor repertoires had a smaller top 100 clone share than normal lung.

By frequency in the sample, this clonotype is medium-sized. Its antigen remains unidentified. RNA was extracted from bulk tissue without any cell sorting. The library came from three nested PCR rounds adapted from ARM-PCR protocols. A single record per CDR3 protein comes from TCRdb applying MiXCR to the multiplex PCR reads. The sample yields some 84,000 distinct CDR3 sequences, around 59% seen once. The sequenced material came from lung tumor tissue. This receptor was taken from a man in his sixties or seventies with non-small cell lung cancer.

The CDR3 DNA sequence: TGTGCCAGCAGTTCCTACGGGGGCGGGGAGCTGTTTTTT. It encodes CASSSYGGGELFF. The V call is TRBV12-3 or TRBV12-4, the J call TRBJ2-2, with D possibly matching TRBD2 (6 bases). The CDR3 sequence is 13 residues long. The ends were cut back, 4 bases at V and 7 bases at J, with 10 bases in the middle.